This T cell receptor (beta chain) is drawn from a study of neurological immune-mediated disorders. Regarding the study as a whole: HTLV-1-associated myelopathy led in TCR clonal expansion, while multiple sclerosis ranked lowest, below healthy controls. Across subjects, no CDR3 amino acid sequence appeared in expanded clones of more than one subject, a finding that suggested private repertoires in all groups. There was no association between the multiple sclerosis repertoire cluster and any clinical or MRI feature.

The germline CDR1 and CDR2 sequences are SGHRS and YFSETQ. The CDR3 is 17 amino acids. J lost 6 bases, V lost 4 bases, and 11 bases had no gene match. Sequencing runs each generated in excess of 180 million TCR-beta sequences derived from 15-18 subjects. Each CDR3 protein is one row after TCRdb ran MiXCR on the 5' RACE reads. The table records tens of thousands of distinct CDR3 sequences, 3% to 4% of them present only once. This clonotype was counted only a few times. Its antigen remains unidentified. This chain uses TRBV5-1 with TRBJ2-2; 11 positions agree with TRBD2. Specimen: PBMCs. The sequence came from a woman aged 50 to 60 with multiple sclerosis. The CDR3 here is CASSPRGGLAVSGELFF. CDR3 DNA: TGCGCCAGCAGCCCTCGGGGGGGACTAGCGGTTTCCGGGGAGCTGTTTTTT.